The 16 T cell receptor beta chains in this list originate from one sample, sequenced in a study of human T cells and chemical hapten exposure. The time point was: pre-sensitization, week 0. Treatment denoted: therapeutic diphenylcyclopropenone sensitization with weekly scalp DPC. Via MiXCR, TCRdb re-called the RACE reads, giving one row per CDR3 protein. Among around 250,000 distinct CDR3 sequences listed, about 8.1% were seen once. The sample was whole blood, taken in connection with sensitization to the hapten diphenylcyclopropenone (DPC). These receptors were taken from a woman aged 40 to 50 with alopecia areata. Some clones in this sample may be carry-over from other donors' samples.

The chain links TRBV6-2 or TRBV6-3 to TRBJ2-3, with D perhaps matching TRBD2 (6 bases). Germline-derived CDR1 and CDR2 are MNHEY and SVGEGT. V dropped 4 bases and J dropped 6 bases, with 14 bases sitting between them. The CDR3 extends over 14 amino acids. CDR3 sequence reads: CASSLDGRFDTQYF. Here the CDR3 DNA reads TGTGCCAGCAGTTTGGACGGGAGATTTGATACGCAGTATTTT.

This clonotype appeared a few times. The V gene is TRBV15, the J gene TRBJ2-2; D gene ambiguous. The CDR3 has 15 amino acids. Germline CDR1 is LNHNV and CDR2 is YYDKDF (reference sequence). Trimming left V 6 bases short and J 8 bases short, with 19 bases between. The CDR3 DNA follows: TGTGCCACCAGGGTAGGCGGCTCTGGAACGGGGGAGCTGTTTTTT. Residues: CATRVGGSGTGELFF.

In its sample, this clonotype was seen a few times. V and J are TRBV18 and TRBJ2-1, with TRBD2 matching over 7 bases. The CDR3 totals 14 residues. Unmatched junction bases numbered 8, after V lost 6 bases and J lost 6 bases. Looked up from germline, CDR1 is KGHSH and CDR2 is LQKENI. CDR3 amino acids: CASSAGLGINEQFF. The CDR3 nucleotides read TGTGCCAGCTCCGCCGGACTAGGCATCAATGAGCAGTTCTTC.

The rearrangement uses TRBV7-2 and TRBJ2-7; D is tentatively TRBD1 or TRBD2 (5 bases each). The CDR3 runs to 16 residues. Deletions cut 2 bases from V and 2 bases from J, with 16 bases between. CDR1 is SGHTA, CDR2 FQGNSA, per germline. The CDR3 bases are TGTGCCAGCAGCTTAAGGACTCAGGGCCTCCCCTACGAGCAGTACTTC. It specifies CASSLRTQGLPYEQYF. The complete variable domain, with remaining parts taken from reference TRBV7-2 and TRBJ2-7, reads GAGVSQSPSNKVTEKGKDVELRCDPISGHTALYWYRQSLGQGLEFLIYFQGNSAPDKSGLPSDRFSAERTGGSVSTLTIQRTQQEDSAVYLCASSLRTQGLPYEQYFGPGTRLTVT.

This clonotype has a handful of counts. The chain is built from TRBV7-2 and TRBJ2-5; D unresolved. The length of the CDR3 is 15 residues. V shed 5 bases and J shed 4 bases, with 17 bases lying between them. The germline V gene has CDR1 SGHTA and CDR2 FQGNSA. DNA of the CDR3: TGTGCCAGCAGCCCGTCCAGGTTGGGCGCAGAGACCCAGTACTTC. Its protein product is CASSPSRLGAETQYF.

As DNA, the CDR3 is TGTGCCAGCAGTTACAGTGTCGAGCAGTTCTTC. Its translation: CASSYSVEQFF. The genes are TRBV6-2 or TRBV6-3 and TRBJ2-1, with no clear D. The V end was cut by 2 bases, the J end by 10 bases, with 6 bases between. Germline V gives CDR1 MNHEY, CDR2 SVGEGT. The CDR3 totals 11 residues.

This clonotype was detected only a few times. The rearrangement uses TRBV7-3 and TRBJ2-2; D unclear. The ends were cut back, 2 bases at V and 3 bases at J, with 13 bases in the middle. Germline loops: CDR1 SGHTA, CDR2 FQGTGA. CDR3 length: 16 amino acids. The CDR3 sequence is CASSLLGRRDTGELFF. As DNA, the CDR3 is TGTGCCAGCAGCTTACTTGGGCGCCGTGACACCGGGGAGCTGTTTTTT.

This clonotype was detected only a few times. V usage is TRBV5-1 and J usage is TRBJ2-3; D ambiguous. The CDR3 runs 14 residues. Germline V gene lookup returns CDR1 SGHRS and CDR2 YFSETQ. The V end was cut by 6 bases, the J end by 8 bases, with 19 bases between. Written as DNA, the CDR3 is TGCGCCAGCAACCCTAGTTTGGCGAGTGGTACGCAGTATTTT. It translates to CASNPSLASGTQYF.

This clonotype was counted between two and nine times. The rearrangement joins TRBV9 to TRBJ1-5; 8 nucleotides line up with TRBD1. With V trimmed by 4 bases and J by 6 bases, 6 bases remained unmatched. Germline values: CDR1 SGDLS, CDR2 YYNGEE. The length of the CDR3 is 14 residues. The CDR3 sequence is CASSPGQGGQPQHF. The DNA of the CDR3 is TGTGCCAGCAGCCCAGGACAGGGTGGTCAGCCCCAGCATTTT.

The rearrangement uses TRBV4-3 and TRBJ1-5; 9 bases fit TRBD1. Germline-derived CDR1 and CDR2 are LGHNA and YSLEER. V shed 2 bases, J shed 2 bases, and the junction held 1 base outside the gene matches. There are 15 residues in the CDR3. The CDR3 here is CASSQRTGGNQPQHF. The CDR3 DNA reads TGCGCCAGCAGCCAAAGGACAGGGGGCAATCAGCCCCAGCATTTT.

At least ten counts were recorded for this clonotype. V gene TRBV28 combines with J gene TRBJ2-7; D gene ambiguous. Germline CDR1 is MDHEN and CDR2 is SYDVKM. This CDR3 is 10 amino acids long. Trimming removed 8 bases at V and 2 bases at J, with 4 bases between. The DNA for the CDR3 is TGTGCCAGCGGAACCTACGAGCAGTACTTC. This gives the protein CASGTYEQYF.

This clonotype occurred a few times. The J gene is TRBJ1-2, the V gene TRBV12-3 or TRBV12-4, with D maybe TRBD1 (5 bases). Trimming pared 5 bases from V and 8 bases from J, leaving 12 bases between. The CDR3 contains 12 residues. Written as DNA, the CDR3 is TGTGCCAGCAGTCGACAGACGAGAGGCTACACCTTC. Translation: CASSRQTRGYTF.

This clonotype was seen more than once but under ten times. V and J are TRBV12-3 or TRBV12-4 and TRBJ1-5; 10 bases agree with TRBD1. There are 16 residues in the CDR3. V gave up 5 bases and J gave up 3 bases; unmatched junction bases: 7. As DNA, the CDR3 is TGTGCCAGCAGTCCGGGGACAGGGGTCTTCAATCAGCCCCAGCATTTT. Translating gives CASSPGTGVFNQPQHF.

V gene TRBV9 combines with J gene TRBJ2-1; D uncertain. CDR1 and CDR2 from the germline V gene are SGDLS and YYNGEE. V lost 1 base and J lost 5, with 4 bases in between. The CDR3 runs 12 residues. The CDR3 protein is CASSVSHNEQFF. CDR3 DNA: TGTGCCAGCAGCGTAAGCCACAATGAGCAGTTCTTC.

At least ten counts were recorded for this clonotype. The CDR3 is CASSYSISTDTQYF. In DNA form, the CDR3 reads TGTGCCAGCAGTTACTCCATTAGCACAGATACGCAGTATTTT. The V gene is TRBV6-6, the J gene TRBJ2-3; D is ambiguous. CDR1 is MNHNY, CDR2 SVGAGI, per germline (reference sequence). The CDR3 spans 14 residues. Trimming pared 0 bases from V and 0 bases from J, leaving 4 bases between.

This clonotype appeared many times. This sequence joins TRBV7-2 and TRBJ1-1; a possible D gene is TRBD1 (6 bases). Germline V gene lookup returns CDR1 SGHTA and CDR2 FQGNSA. The V and J ends lost 4 bases and 2 bases respectively, with 11 bases between them. This CDR3 has 14 amino acids. The chain's CDR3 is CASSWGHNNTEAFF. The CDR3 DNA reads as TGTGCCAGCAGCTGGGGACATAACAACACTGAAGCTTTCTTT.